This is a list of T cell receptor beta chains from one sample in a study of identical twins. TCRdb passed the 5' RACE reads through MiXCR, listing each CDR3 protein once. The data hold over 600,000 distinct CDR3 sequences, with around 20% observed a single time. These data were also reused for a study on T cells expressing NK-cell markers.

The sequencing input was PBMCs. Every receptor here comes from a woman younger than 35 in good health. Each CDR3 is given with its conserved first and last residue. A D gene is named only where the DNA matches it firmly. Size tells how often a clone was seen (once, few, many) or the class of an expanded clone, and some rows leave it out.

TRBJ2-7	TRBV5-6	13	-	TRBD1	TGTGCCAGCAGTGCAGGGGGTATCTTCGAGCAGTACTTC	CASSAGGIFEQYF
TRBJ2-7	TRBV6-1	13	-	TRBD2	TGCTCGGCAAAACTAGCGGGAGCCTACGAGCAGTACTTC	CSAKLAGAYEQYF
TRBJ2-2	TRBV6-5	15	many	-	TGTGCCAGCAGTTACTCGTTCTTAAACACCGGGGAGCTGTTTTTT	CASSYSFLNTGELFF
TRBJ2-1	TRBV5-1	15	-	-	TGCGCCAGCAGCCCGCAGGGCTCAACCTACAATGAGCAGTTCTTC	CASSPQGSTYNEQFF
TRBJ1-4	TRBV18	16	-	-	TGTGCCAGCTCACCAGTCGGACAAAGACTGAATGAGAAACTGTTTTTT	CASSPVGQRLNEKLFF
TRBJ2-7	TRBV20-1	13	few	TRBD2	TGCAGTGCTGTAACCGGGAGGGCTAGGGAGCAGTACTTC	CSAVTGRAREQYF
TRBJ2-2	TRBV27	17	-	TRBD2	TGTGCCAGCAGTACCTTTAGCGGGAGAGGTTTCACCGGGGAGCTGTTTTTT	CASSTFSGRGFTGELFF
TRBJ1-2	TRBV7-2	14	-	TRBD1	TGTGCCAGCAGCTTGGTAGGACAGGGGGCTGGCTACACCTTC	CASSLVGQGAGYTF
TRBJ2-7	TRBV6-5	16	few	TRBD2	TGTGCTAGCAGTTACGATAGCGGGGGTGGGCCCTACGAGCAGTACTTC	CASSYDSGGGPYEQYF
TRBJ2-7	TRBV20-1	14	-	TRBD2	TGCAGTGTCCCACGACTAGCGGGTTCCTACGAGCAGTACTTC	CSVPRLAGSYEQYF
TRBJ2-1	TRBV5-4	15	-	-	TGTGCCAGCAGCTCCCCCAGCGGAACCTACAATGAGCAGTTCTTC	CASSSPSGTYNEQFF
TRBJ2-5	TRBV29-1	15	many	TRBD1	TGCAGCGGATACAGGGGGCAACAATACCAAGAGACCCAGTACTTC	CSGYRGQQYQETQYF
TRBJ1-1	TRBV7-2	13	-	-	TGTGCCAGCAGCTTAGCCGCGACGGCAGAAGCTTTCTTT	CASSLAATAEAFF
TRBJ2-2	TRBV7-3	16	once	TRBD1	TGTGCCAGCAGCCCCGGGACAGGGGGCAACACCGGGGAGCTGTTTTTT	CASSPGTGGNTGELFF
TRBJ2-5	TRBV3-1	11	few	TRBD2	TGTGCCAGCAGGATTGGACTAGAAATATACTTC	CASRIGLEIYF
TRBJ1-1	TRBV25-1	16	few	TRBD1	TGTGCCAGCAGTGCCTCGACAGGGGGCGATTACACTGAAGCTTTCTTT	CASSASTGGDYTEAFF
TRBJ2-7	TRBV7-2	13	many	-	TGTGCCAGCAGCTTGGAAACCGAGTACGAGCAGTACTTC	CASSLETEYEQYF
TRBJ2-5	TRBV29-1	14	-	TRBD2	TGCAGCGTGGAACTAGCGGGAGCGGGGAAGACCCAGTACTTC	CSVELAGAGKTQYF
TRBJ2-3	TRBV18	17	-	TRBD2	TGTGCCAGCTCACCTCGTTTTGGTAGCGGGAGTACAGATACGCAGTATTTT	CASSPRFGSGSTDTQYF
TRBJ2-7	TRBV7-2	12	few	TRBD2	TGTGCCAGCAGCTTCGGACTAGCGGGAGAGTACTTC	CASSFGLAGEYF
TRBJ2-2	TRBV5-6	12	-	-	TGTGCCAGCAGCTTGATGCCCGGGGAGCTGTTTTTT	CASSLMPGELFF
TRBJ2-7	TRBV29-1	13	-	-	TGCAGCGTTGGGCTAACTAGCTCCTACGAGCAGTACTTC	CSVGLTSSYEQYF
TRBJ2-3	TRBV6-4	16	few	-	TGTGCCAGCAGTCCCAGGGGGGGCCGGAACACAGATACGCAGTATTTT	CASSPRGGRNTDTQYF
TRBJ2-5	TRBV25-1	12	-	-	TGTGCCAGCAGCGGGGCTATAGAGACCCAGTACTTC	CASSGAIETQYF
TRBJ2-7	TRBV20-1	14	many	-	TGCAGTGCTAGAGCTGACAGAAAGAACTACGAGCAGTACTTC	CSARADRKNYEQYF
TRBJ2-3	TRBV5-1	15	once	-	TGCGCCAGCAGCTTGGCTCGGGGGGCCAAGGATACGCAGTATTTT	CASSLARGAKDTQYF
TRBJ2-7	TRBV3-1	14	-	-	TGTGCCAGCAGCCAGGGTGAGCCGCCCTACGAGCAGTACTTC	CASSQGEPPYEQYF
TRBJ1-5	TRBV6-1	15	-	TRBD1	TGTGCCAGCAGTGCCGGGACAGGGAACAATCAGCCCCAGCATTTT	CASSAGTGNNQPQHF
TRBJ2-7	TRBV7-9	12	-	-	TGTGCCAGCAGCTTACAGGTGGGCGAGCAGTACTTC	CASSLQVGEQYF
TRBJ2-7	TRBV12-3/TRBV12-4	12	many	TRBD1	TGTGCCAGCAGTTTCGACAGGGTCGAGCAGTACTTC	CASSFDRVEQYF
TRBJ2-7	TRBV4-2	16	-	TRBD1	TGTGCCAGCAGCCAAGATCCAGACAGGGTACACTACGAGCAGTACTTC	CASSQDPDRVHYEQYF
TRBJ2-7	TRBV20-1	17	-	TRBD2	TGCAGTGCTAGGGACCGTGGGGGGACTAGCGGCACCTACGAGCAGTACTTC	CSARDRGGTSGTYEQYF
TRBJ2-2	TRBV5-8	11	-	-	TGTGCCAGCAGCATGAACCGGGAGCTGTTTTTT	CASSMNRELFF
TRBJ2-7	TRBV28	14	few	-	TGTGCCAGCAGTATTCTGGGGCACTCCTACGAGCAGTACTTC	CASSILGHSYEQYF
TRBJ2-5	TRBV12-3/TRBV12-4	14	many	-	-	CASSSSTRKETQYF
TRBJ2-6	TRBV12-3/TRBV12-4	15	-	-	TGTGCCAGCAGTTTGGGCGGGCTTGGGGCCAACGTCCTGACTTTC	CASSLGGLGANVLTF
TRBJ2-3	TRBV6-4	14	few	-	TGTGCCAGCAGTGACTCGCGGGGCACAGATACGCAGTATTTT	CASSDSRGTDTQYF
TRBJ2-3	TRBV20-1	13	many	-	TGCAGTGCTAGCCGCTTCGGGGGAGTCGAGCAGTATTTT	CSASRFGGVEQYF
TRBJ1-3	TRBV7-7	13	-	-	TGTGCTAGCAGAAGGATGGATCAAAACACCATATATTTT	CASRRMDQNTIYF
TRBJ2-7	TRBV20-1	14	-	TRBD2	TGCAGTGCTAGGGATAGCGGGCCCCCCTACGAGCAGTACTTC	CSARDSGPPYEQYF
TRBJ2-3	TRBV12-3/TRBV12-4	14	-	-	TGTGCCAGCGCCCACGGGAGTTCCACAGATACGCAGTATTTT	CASAHGSSTDTQYF
TRBJ1-1	TRBV5-1	15	few	-	TGCGCCAGCGGACTCGGGACGGGAATGAACACTGAAGCTTTCTTT	CASGLGTGMNTEAFF
TRBJ2-5	TRBV10-2	15	-	-	TGCGCCAGCAGTGAGGTAGCAGGTAGTCAAGAGACCCAGTACTTC	CASSEVAGSQETQYF
TRBJ2-7	TRBV18	13	-	-	TGTGCCAGCTCACCACCGGTCTCCTACGAGCAGTACTTC	CASSPPVSYEQYF